The 30 T cell receptor beta chains below come from one sample, sequenced in a study of T cell responses to AZD1222 COVID-19 vaccine. Generated by immunoSEQ multiplex PCR, the TCRdb table keeps only in-frame clones and is missing some. The data contain about 66,000 clones, approximately 90% of them singletons. The sample in question was peripheral blood, obtained 28 days after the second dose of the MenACWY control vaccine. All receptors come from an adult who received the MenACWY meningococcal vaccine as a control.

The chain uses TRBV19 and TRBJ1-2; D uncertain. Trimming pared 8 bases from V and 4 bases from J, leaving 14 bases between. CDR3 size: 13 residues. CDR1 LNHDA and CDR2 SQIVND come from the germline V gene (reference sequence). Here the CDR3 DNA reads TGTGCCAGTCTTAGGCCCTCGGGCTATGGCTACACCTTC. Protein product: CASLRPSGYGYTF.

This rearrangement joins TRBV7-2 to TRBJ2-3; no firm D call. V was trimmed by 5 bases and J by 7 bases, leaving 16 bases between them. The CDR3 contains 14 residues. Germline loops: CDR1 SGHTA, CDR2 FQGNSA. This chain's CDR3 is CASSLFPVKHTQYF. CDR3 nucleotides: TGTGCCAGCAGCCTCTTCCCTGTAAAACATACGCAGTATTTT. Combining the CDR3 with reference TRBV7-2 and TRBJ2-3 gives the whole variable domain GAGVSQSPSNKVTEKGKDVELRCDPISGHTALYWYRQSLGQGLEFLIYFQGNSAPDKSGLPSDRFSAERTGGSVSTLTIQRTQQEDSAVYLCASSLFPVKHTQYFGPGTRLTVL.

The chain is built from TRBV5-8 and TRBJ2-5; D ambiguous. The germline CDR1 and CDR2 sequences are SGHTS and YDEGEE. The CDR3 runs 16 residues. With 0 bases removed from V and 1 base from J, the gap between germline ends came to 13 bases. The CDR3 loop is CASSLGALQFQETQYF. CDR3 coding DNA: TGTGCCAGCAGCTTGGGGGCCCTCCAATTCCAAGAGACCCAGTACTTC.

The V and J genes are TRBV6-2 or TRBV6-3 and TRBJ1-2; 7 nucleotides match TRBD1. With V trimmed by 3 bases and J by 5 bases, 12 bases remained unmatched. The CDR3 loop spans 16 amino acids. Germline V lookup: CDR1 MNHEY, CDR2 SVGEGT. In DNA form, the CDR3 reads TGTGCCAGCAGTTATCGGGCGGGACAGCGGGGGTATGGCTACACCTTC. It encodes CASSYRAGQRGYGYTF.

This chain uses TRBV3-1 (or the pseudogene TRBV3-2) with TRBJ2-7; D possibly corresponds to TRBD2 (5 bases). The germline gives CDR1 LGHDT, CDR2 YNNKEL (reference sequence). V gave up 0 bases and J gave up 2 bases, with 17 bases separating them. This CDR3 is 17 amino acids long. The CDR3, as DNA: TGTGCCAGCAGCCAAGATCTTGGCCGAGGGATTACCTACGAGCAGTACTTC. Its translation: CASSQDLGRGITYEQYF.

The chain employs TRBV5-4 and TRBJ2-2; a possible D gene is TRBD1 (7 bases). This CDR3 has 16 amino acids. V lost 3 bases, J lost 1 base, and 13 bases lay in between. Germline CDR1 and CDR2: SGHNT and YYREEE (reference sequence). CDR3 loop: CASSYAGQMNTGELFF. The CDR3 nucleotides read TGTGCCAGCAGCTATGCGGGACAGATGAACACCGGGGAGCTGTTTTTT.

The chain has TRBV9 and TRBJ2-3; TRBD2 matches at 7 bases. The junction had 6 bases not matched to a gene; V was cut back by 7 bases and J by 1 base. The CDR3 runs 14 residues. The germline V gene encodes CDR1 SGDLS and CDR2 YYNGEE. The CDR3 sequence is CASGGREGTDTQYF. As DNA, the CDR3 is TGTGCCAGCGGGGGGAGGGAAGGCACAGATACGCAGTATTTT.

On this clone itself: The identical CDR3 is also encoded by other nucleotide sequences in the sample. This rearrangement joins TRBV30 to TRBJ1-3, with a weak D call TRBD1 (6 bases). Trimming cost V 5 bases and J 0 bases, with 11 bases left between them. This CDR3 region has 14 residues. CDR1 and CDR2 (germline): GTSNPN, SVGIG (reference sequence). CDR3 region: CAWSTGRSGNTIYF. In DNA, the CDR3 is TGTGCCTGGTCGACAGGTCGCTCTGGAAACACCATATATTTT.

The CDR3 bases are TGTGCCAGCAGCCGAGACAGAACCAATCAGCCCCAGCATTTT. Protein product: CASSRDRTNQPQHF. The rearrangement uses TRBV7-9 and TRBJ1-5, with a tentative D call TRBD1 (5 bases). This CDR3 contains 14 residues. Germline V gene sequence: CDR1 SEHNR, CDR2 FQNEAQ (reference sequence). With 5 bases removed from V and 3 bases from J, the gap between germline ends came to 11 bases. The variable domain in full, completed from reference TRBV7-9 and TRBJ1-5, reads DTGVSQNPRHKITKRGQNVTFRCDPISEHNRLYWYRQTLGQGPEFLTYFQNEAQLEKSRLLSDRFSAERPKGSFSTLEIQRTEQGDSAMYLCASSRDRTNQPQHFGDGTRLSIL.

V gene TRBV30 combines with J gene TRBJ2-1; perhaps TRBD1 as D (5 bases). Trimming took off 0 bases at V and 1 base at J, with 10 bases between the two ends. The CDR3 contains 15 residues. CDR1 is GTSNPN and CDR2 is SVGIG in the germline V gene (reference sequence). CDR3 DNA sequence: TGTGCCTGGAGTGTTAGGGGCTCGTCCTACAATGAGCAGTTCTTC. Amino acid sequence: CAWSVRGSSYNEQFF.

This clone showed up just a few times. The chain joins TRBV19 to TRBJ2-1; D is possibly TRBD1 (6 bases). Germline CDR1 reads LNHDA; CDR2 reads SQIVND (reference sequence). V was trimmed by 3 bases and J by 4 bases, leaving 13 bases between them. The CDR3 is 15 residues long. CDR3 amino acids: CASSMGAQLYNEQFF. CDR3 coding DNA: TGTGCCAGTAGTATGGGGGCCCAGCTATACAATGAGCAGTTCTTC.

With respect to this clone: A read error may produce the germline difference seen at one junction end. Other DNA sequences of this sample code for an identical CDR3. This chain joins TRBV6-5 and TRBJ1-1; no definite D call. This CDR3 spans 13 amino acids. Germline CDR1 is MNHEY and CDR2 is SVGAGI. The CDR3 nucleotides read TGTGCCAGCAGCTACTGGGAGAACACTGAAGCTTTCTTT. Protein: CASSYWENTEAFF.

This clone showed up just once. The gene calls are TRBV3-1 (or the pseudogene TRBV3-2) and TRBJ1-3, with TRBD1 matching over 8 bases. With 3 bases clipped from V and 0 bases from J, the junction kept 10 bases outside the gene matches. Germline CDR1 and CDR2: LGHDT and YNNKEL (reference sequence). This CDR3 region has 18 residues. The chain's CDR3 is CASSQGGNRGNSGNTIYF. The CDR3 coding sequence is TGTGCCAGCAGCCAGGGGGGAAACAGGGGGAACTCTGGAAACACCATATATTTT.

The J gene is TRBJ1-6, the V gene TRBV30; D gene uncertain. The V end lost 2 bases, the J end lost 14 bases, and 10 bases lay between the germline ends. CDR3 length: 11 amino acids. Germline CDR1 GTSNPN, CDR2 SVGIG (reference sequence). This chain's CDR3 is CAWSLTASLHF. The CDR3 DNA reads TGTGCCTGGAGTCTTACAGCCTCCCTCCACTTT.

The chain combines TRBV11-1 with TRBJ2-1, with 9 bases that match TRBD2. The CDR3 covers 14 residues. V shed 5 bases and J 8 bases; nucleotides not matched to a gene: 7. Germline CDR1 reads SGHAT; CDR2 reads FQDESV (reference sequence). CDR3 sequence: CASSTGLAGDEQFF. The DNA of the CDR3 is TGTGCCAGCAGCACGGGACTAGCTGGCGATGAGCAGTTCTTC.

This CDR3 reads CASSQGTGTYYEQYF. As DNA, the CDR3 is TGTGCCAGCAGCCAGGGCACAGGGACCTACTACGAGCAGTACTTC. The rearrangement uses TRBV4-2 and TRBJ2-7; a weak D match, TRBD1 (6 bases). The CDR3 is 15 residues long. Per the germline V gene, CDR1 is LGHNA and CDR2 is YNFKEQ. Trimming shortened V by 3 bases and J by 3 bases, and 15 bases separated the two germline ends.

Here the CDR3 reads CASSLAGGQPQHF. CDR3 nucleotides: TGTGCCAGCAGCTTAGCGGGGGGTCAGCCCCAGCATTTT. The rearrangement links TRBV7-2 to TRBJ1-5; tentative D call: TRBD1 (5 bases). This CDR3 comprises 13 residues. Germline CDR1 SGHTA, CDR2 FQGNSA. V was clipped by 0 bases and J by 6 bases, with 6 bases between them.

The rearrangement uses TRBV3-1 (or the pseudogene TRBV3-2) and TRBJ1-2, with a weak D call TRBD1 (6 bases). Trimming cost V 0 bases and J 4 bases, with 15 bases left between them. CDR1 is LGHDT, CDR2 YNNKEL, per germline (reference sequence). This CDR3 region has 16 residues. The chain's CDR3 is CASSQDSGQWGYGYTF. DNA of the CDR3: TGTGCCAGCAGCCAAGATAGTGGACAGTGGGGCTATGGCTACACCTTC.

Turning to this clone: This specimen includes other DNA sequences encoding the same CDR3. The V call is TRBV9, the J call TRBJ1-1; D ambiguous. CDR3 length: 13 residues. V was cut by 0 bases and J by 4 bases, with 7 bases left in between. Germline CDR1 and CDR2: SGDLS and YYNGEE. This CDR3 reads CASSVVGSTEAFF. DNA for the CDR3: TGTGCCAGCAGCGTAGTAGGGTCCACTGAAGCTTTCTTT.

The chain recombines TRBV12-3 or TRBV12-4 with TRBJ2-1; D possibly matches TRBD1 or TRBD2 (7 bases each). Trimming took 3 bases from V and 9 from J, leaving 12 bases between them. The CDR3 covers 13 residues. CDR3 region: CASSFVRGGEQFF. CDR3 bases: TGTGCCAGCAGTTTCGTCAGGGGGGGTGAGCAGTTCTTC.

The V gene is TRBV10-3, the J gene TRBJ1-6, with a weak D call TRBD1 (5 bases). Germline V gives CDR1 ENHRY, CDR2 SYGVKD. The CDR3 runs to 19 residues. V was cut by 3 bases and J by 8 bases, with 26 bases left in between. CDR3 loop: CAISDPEYLGGEKDSPLHF. In DNA form, the CDR3 reads TGTGCCATCAGTGACCCGGAATACTTGGGGGGAGAGAAAGATTCACCCCTCCACTTT.

V usage is TRBV5-1 and J usage is TRBJ1-2; weak D call: TRBD1 (5 bases). Germline V lookup: CDR1 SGHRS, CDR2 YFSETQ. V was trimmed by 0 bases and J by 6 bases, leaving 9 bases between them. The CDR3 spans 13 residues. The CDR3 here is CASSLATENGYTF. CDR3 sequence (DNA): TGCGCCAGCAGCTTGGCGACAGAGAATGGCTACACCTTC.

The chain combines TRBV3-1 (or the pseudogene TRBV3-2) with TRBJ2-3; 8 bases map to TRBD2. The CDR3 covers 16 residues. V lost 4 bases to trimming and J lost 0 bases; unmatched junction nucleotides: 6. Germline CDR1 reads LGHDT; CDR2 reads YNNKEL (reference sequence). The CDR3 sequence is CASSPHSGTSTDTQYF. Here the CDR3 DNA reads TGTGCCAGCAGCCCTCATAGCGGGACCAGCACAGATACGCAGTATTTT.

This clone was found once. The chain has TRBV2 and TRBJ1-2; D gene uncertain. V was clipped by 0 bases and J by 7 bases, with 9 bases between them. The CDR3 loop spans 13 amino acids. Germline-derived CDR1 and CDR2 are SNHLY and FYNNEI. The CDR3 here is CASSEAPRVGYTF. The CDR3 bases are TGTGCCAGCAGTGAAGCGCCTAGGGTTGGCTACACCTTC.

The count of this clone is one. The J gene is TRBJ1-2, the V gene TRBV6-6, with D hard to call. Per germline, CDR1 MNHNY and CDR2 SVGAGI (reference sequence). V gave up 0 bases and J gave up 11 bases, with 10 bases separating them. The CDR3 totals 12 residues. The CDR3 loop reads CASSYSDGSYTF. The CDR3 DNA reads TGTGCCAGCAGTTACTCGGACGGTAGTTACACCTTC.

This chain connects TRBV9 to TRBJ1-6, with D uncertain. Between the trimmed V and J ends, which lost 1 base and 5 bases, there was a span of 4 bases. The CDR3 runs to 13 residues. Germline V gene lookup returns CDR1 SGDLS and CDR2 YYNGEE. This CDR3 is CASSVQNNSPLHF. The CDR3 nucleotides read TGTGCCAGCAGCGTACAGAATAATTCACCCCTCCACTTT. Drawing the rest from reference TRBV9 and TRBJ1-6, the complete variable domain is DSGVTQTPKHLITATGQRVTLRCSPRSGDLSVYWYQQSLDQGLQFLIQYYNGEERAKGNILERFSAQQFPDLHSELNLSSLELGDSALYFCASSVQNNSPLHFGNGTRLTVT.

This sequence joins TRBV3-1 (or the pseudogene TRBV3-2) and TRBJ1-1; D uncertain. CDR3 length: 17 amino acids. Looked up from germline, CDR1 is LGHDT and CDR2 is YNNKEL (reference sequence). V lost 4 bases to trimming and J lost 1 base, with 19 bases between them. The CDR3 nucleotides read TGTGCCAGCAGCCTAAGCGGGCCTCCCTTAAGGAACACTGAAGCTTTCTTT. It translates to CASSLSGPPLRNTEAFF.

The chain recombines TRBV6-2 or TRBV6-3 with TRBJ2-5; D is tentatively TRBD1 or TRBD2 (5 bases each). V lost 6 bases and J 5 bases, leaving 19 bases between the germline ends. Germline CDR1 is MNHEY and CDR2 is SVGEGT. The CDR3 length is 15 residues. DNA for the CDR3: TGTGCCAGCAGCTTCACCGGGACGGCGGCTGAGACCCAGTACTTC. It specifies CASSFTGTAAETQYF.

This clone showed up just once. The chain is built from TRBV5-6 and TRBJ1-2; 9 nucleotides match TRBD1. V lost 4 bases, J lost 4 bases, and 5 bases stayed unmatched. Germline V CDR1 and CDR2: SGHDT, YYEEEE. The CDR3 covers 14 residues. The CDR3 is CASSLGQGPYGYTF. The CDR3 bases are TGTGCCAGCAGCCTGGGACAGGGTCCCTATGGCTACACCTTC. Based on the CDR3 plus reference TRBV5-6 and TRBJ1-2, the full variable domain is DAGVTQSPTHLIKTRGQQVTLRCSPKSGHDTVSWYQQALGQGPQFIFQYYEEEERQRGNFPDRFSGHQFPNYSSELNVNALLLGDSALYLCASSLGQGPYGYTFGSGTRLTVV.

The CDR3 reads CASKAPSTDTQYF. As DNA, the CDR3 is TGTGCCAGCAAGGCACCTAGCACAGATACGCAGTATTTT. This sequence joins TRBV7-2 and TRBJ2-3; D gene uncertain. CDR3 length equals 13 residues. Germline V CDR1 and CDR2: SGHTA, FQGNSA. V lost 7 bases to trimming and J lost 0 bases, with 8 bases between them.